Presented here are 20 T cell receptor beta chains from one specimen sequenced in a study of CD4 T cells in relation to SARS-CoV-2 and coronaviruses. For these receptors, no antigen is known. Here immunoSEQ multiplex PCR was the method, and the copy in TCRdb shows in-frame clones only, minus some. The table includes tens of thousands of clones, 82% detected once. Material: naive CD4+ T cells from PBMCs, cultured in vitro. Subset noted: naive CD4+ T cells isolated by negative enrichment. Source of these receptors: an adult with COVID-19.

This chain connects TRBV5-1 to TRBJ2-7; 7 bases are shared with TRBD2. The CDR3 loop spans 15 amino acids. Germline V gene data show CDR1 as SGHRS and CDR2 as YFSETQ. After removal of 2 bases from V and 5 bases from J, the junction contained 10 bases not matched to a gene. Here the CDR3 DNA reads TGCGCCAGCAGCTTTGGTGGGAGGGCCCAGGACGAGCAGTACTTC. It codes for CASSFGGRAQDEQYF.

For the CDR3, the DNA is TGTGCCTGGAGTGTACTAGCCCAGGGGATGACTAATGAAAAACTGTTTTTT. This gives the protein CAWSVLAQGMTNEKLFF. This rearrangement joins TRBV30 to TRBJ1-4; D possibly corresponds to TRBD1 (6 bases). Germline CDR1 is GTSNPN and CDR2 is SVGIG (reference sequence). This CDR3 has 17 residues. V was cut by 0 bases and J by 2 bases, with 16 bases left in between.

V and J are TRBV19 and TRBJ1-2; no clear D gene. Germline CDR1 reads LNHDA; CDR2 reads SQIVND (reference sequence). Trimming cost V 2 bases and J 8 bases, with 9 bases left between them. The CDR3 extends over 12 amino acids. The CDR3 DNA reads TGTGCCAGTAGTATACTATCGGGAGGCTACACCTTC. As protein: CASSILSGGYTF.

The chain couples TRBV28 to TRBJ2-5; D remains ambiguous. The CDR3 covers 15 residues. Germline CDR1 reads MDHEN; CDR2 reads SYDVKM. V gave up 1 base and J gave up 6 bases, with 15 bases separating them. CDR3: CASSLFTVSVKTQYF. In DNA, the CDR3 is TGTGCCAGCAGTTTATTTACGGTTTCCGTTAAGACCCAGTACTTC.

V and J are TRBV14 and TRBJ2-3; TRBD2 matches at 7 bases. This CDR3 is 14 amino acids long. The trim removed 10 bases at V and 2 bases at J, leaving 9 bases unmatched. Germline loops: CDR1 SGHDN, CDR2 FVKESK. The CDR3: CAITVGGVTDTQYF. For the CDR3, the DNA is TGTGCCATCACGGTGGGAGGGGTCACAGATACGCAGTATTTT.

CDR3 loop: CASSDRGSDEQYF. CDR3 bases: TGTGCCAGCAGTGACAGGGGAAGCGACGAGCAGTACTTC. The chain uses TRBV12-3 or TRBV12-4 and TRBJ2-7, with 8 bases identical to TRBD1. CDR3 size: 13 residues. The V and J ends lost 5 bases and 5 bases, in that order; junction bases with no gene match: 5.

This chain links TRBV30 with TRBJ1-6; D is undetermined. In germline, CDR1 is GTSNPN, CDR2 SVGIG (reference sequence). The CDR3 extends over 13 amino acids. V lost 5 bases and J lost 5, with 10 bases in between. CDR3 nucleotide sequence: TGTGCCTGGCAGACATTGGATAATTCACCCCTCCACTTT. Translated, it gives CAWQTLDNSPLHF.

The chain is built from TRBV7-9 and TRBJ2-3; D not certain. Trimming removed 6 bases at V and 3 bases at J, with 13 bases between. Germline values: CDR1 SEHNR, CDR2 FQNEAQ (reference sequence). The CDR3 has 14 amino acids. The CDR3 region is CASSKKSATDTQYF. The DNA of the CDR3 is TGTGCCAGCAGTAAAAAAAGCGCAACAGATACGCAGTATTTT.

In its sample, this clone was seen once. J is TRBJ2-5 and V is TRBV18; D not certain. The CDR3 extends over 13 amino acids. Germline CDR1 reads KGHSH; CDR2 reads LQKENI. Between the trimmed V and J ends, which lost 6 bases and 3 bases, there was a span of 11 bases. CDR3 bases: TGTGCCAGCTCCCCAGTTGGAGAAGAGACCCAGTACTTC. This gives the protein CASSPVGEETQYF.

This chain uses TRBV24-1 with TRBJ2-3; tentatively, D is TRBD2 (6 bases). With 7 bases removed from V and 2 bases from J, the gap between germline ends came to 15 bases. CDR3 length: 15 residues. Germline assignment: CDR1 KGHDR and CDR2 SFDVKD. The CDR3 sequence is CATSRGGANTDTQYF. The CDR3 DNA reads TGTGCCACCAGCCGTGGAGGGGCGAACACAGATACGCAGTATTTT.

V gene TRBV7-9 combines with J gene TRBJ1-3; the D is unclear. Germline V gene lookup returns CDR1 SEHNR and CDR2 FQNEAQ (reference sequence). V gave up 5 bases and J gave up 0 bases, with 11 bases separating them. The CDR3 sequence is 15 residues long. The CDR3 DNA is TGTGCCAGCAGCCATGACCAGGTCTCTGGAAACACCATATATTTT. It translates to CASSHDQVSGNTIYF.

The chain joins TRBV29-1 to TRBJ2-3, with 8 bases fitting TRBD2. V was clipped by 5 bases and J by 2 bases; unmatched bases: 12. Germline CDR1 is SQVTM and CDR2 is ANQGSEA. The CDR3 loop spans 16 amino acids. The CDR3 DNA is TGCAGCGTTTCGTCCGGACTAGCCCTTATCACAGATACGCAGTATTTT. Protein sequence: CSVSSGLALITDTQYF.

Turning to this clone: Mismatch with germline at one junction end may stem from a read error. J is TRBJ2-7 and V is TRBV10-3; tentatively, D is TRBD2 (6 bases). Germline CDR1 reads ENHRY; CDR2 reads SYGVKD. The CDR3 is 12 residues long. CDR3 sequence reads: CAISESKGLGKF. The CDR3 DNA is TGTGCCATCAGTGAGTCGAAGGGACTCGGAAAGTTC.

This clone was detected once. The CDR3 DNA reads as TGCAGCGTTCTACCGGGTGAGCAGTTCTTC. It translates to CSVLPGEQFF. V and J are TRBV29-1 and TRBJ2-1; D gene ambiguous. Germline-derived CDR1 and CDR2 are SQVTM and ANQGSEA. This CDR3 is 10 amino acids long. Trimming took 5 bases from V and 9 from J, leaving 8 bases between them.

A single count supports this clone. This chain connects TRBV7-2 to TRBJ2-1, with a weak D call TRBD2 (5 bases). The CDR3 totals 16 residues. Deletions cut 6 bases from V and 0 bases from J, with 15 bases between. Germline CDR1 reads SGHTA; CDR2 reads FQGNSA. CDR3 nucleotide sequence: TGTGCCAGCAGTCCCTGGCGGGCCAGCTCCTACAATGAGCAGTTCTTC. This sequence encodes CASSPWRASSYNEQFF.

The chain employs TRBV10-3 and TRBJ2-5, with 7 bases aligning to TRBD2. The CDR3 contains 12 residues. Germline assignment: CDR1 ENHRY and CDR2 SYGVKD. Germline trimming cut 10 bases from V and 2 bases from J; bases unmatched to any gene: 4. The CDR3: CATRGLQETQYF. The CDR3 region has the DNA TGTGCCACCCGGGGACTACAAGAGACCCAGTACTTC.

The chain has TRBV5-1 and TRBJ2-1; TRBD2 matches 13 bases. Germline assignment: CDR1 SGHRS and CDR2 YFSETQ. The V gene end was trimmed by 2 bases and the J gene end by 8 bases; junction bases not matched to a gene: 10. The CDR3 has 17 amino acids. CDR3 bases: TGCGCCAGCAGCTTCAATAGTGGACTAGCGGGAGTCGATGAGCAGTTCTTC. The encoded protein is CASSFNSGLAGVDEQFF.

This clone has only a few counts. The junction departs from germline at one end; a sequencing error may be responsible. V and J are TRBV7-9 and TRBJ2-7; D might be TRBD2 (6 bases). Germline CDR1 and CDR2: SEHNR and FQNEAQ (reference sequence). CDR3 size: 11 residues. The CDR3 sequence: CASQAPRGKHF. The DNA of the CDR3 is TGTGCCAGTCAAGCCCCCCGCGGGAAGCACTTC.

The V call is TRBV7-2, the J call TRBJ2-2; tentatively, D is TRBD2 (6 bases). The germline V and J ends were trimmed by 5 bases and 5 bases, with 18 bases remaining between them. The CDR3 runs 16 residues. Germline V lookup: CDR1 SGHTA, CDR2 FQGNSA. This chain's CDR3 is CASSDFFGRHTGELFF. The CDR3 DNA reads TGTGCCAGCAGCGACTTTTTCGGGAGACATACCGGGGAGCTGTTTTTT.

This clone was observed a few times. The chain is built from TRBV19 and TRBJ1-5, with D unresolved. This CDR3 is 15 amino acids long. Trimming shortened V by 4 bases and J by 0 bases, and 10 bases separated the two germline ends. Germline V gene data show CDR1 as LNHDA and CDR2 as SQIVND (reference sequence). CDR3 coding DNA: TGTGCCAGTAGTACCCGGCAGCATAGCAATCAGCCCCAGCATTTT. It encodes CASSTRQHSNQPQHF.